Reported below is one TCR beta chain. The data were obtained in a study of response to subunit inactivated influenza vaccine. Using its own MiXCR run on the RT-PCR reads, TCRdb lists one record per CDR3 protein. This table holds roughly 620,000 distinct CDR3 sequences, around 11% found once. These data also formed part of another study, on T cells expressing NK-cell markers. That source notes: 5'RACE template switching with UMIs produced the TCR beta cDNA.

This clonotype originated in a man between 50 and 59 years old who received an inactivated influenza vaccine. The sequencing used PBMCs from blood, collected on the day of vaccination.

For the CDR3, the DNA is TGCGCCAGCAGTCGATCGGACAGGGGCCACAATGAGCAGTTCTTC. Amino acids: CASSRSDRGHNEQFF. The chain links TRBV23-1 to TRBJ2-1; 9 bases are shared with TRBD1. TRBV23-1 carries the ORF label, with uncertain function. Germline trimming cut 4 bases from V and 5 bases from J; bases unmatched to any gene: 6. This CDR3 spans 15 amino acids.